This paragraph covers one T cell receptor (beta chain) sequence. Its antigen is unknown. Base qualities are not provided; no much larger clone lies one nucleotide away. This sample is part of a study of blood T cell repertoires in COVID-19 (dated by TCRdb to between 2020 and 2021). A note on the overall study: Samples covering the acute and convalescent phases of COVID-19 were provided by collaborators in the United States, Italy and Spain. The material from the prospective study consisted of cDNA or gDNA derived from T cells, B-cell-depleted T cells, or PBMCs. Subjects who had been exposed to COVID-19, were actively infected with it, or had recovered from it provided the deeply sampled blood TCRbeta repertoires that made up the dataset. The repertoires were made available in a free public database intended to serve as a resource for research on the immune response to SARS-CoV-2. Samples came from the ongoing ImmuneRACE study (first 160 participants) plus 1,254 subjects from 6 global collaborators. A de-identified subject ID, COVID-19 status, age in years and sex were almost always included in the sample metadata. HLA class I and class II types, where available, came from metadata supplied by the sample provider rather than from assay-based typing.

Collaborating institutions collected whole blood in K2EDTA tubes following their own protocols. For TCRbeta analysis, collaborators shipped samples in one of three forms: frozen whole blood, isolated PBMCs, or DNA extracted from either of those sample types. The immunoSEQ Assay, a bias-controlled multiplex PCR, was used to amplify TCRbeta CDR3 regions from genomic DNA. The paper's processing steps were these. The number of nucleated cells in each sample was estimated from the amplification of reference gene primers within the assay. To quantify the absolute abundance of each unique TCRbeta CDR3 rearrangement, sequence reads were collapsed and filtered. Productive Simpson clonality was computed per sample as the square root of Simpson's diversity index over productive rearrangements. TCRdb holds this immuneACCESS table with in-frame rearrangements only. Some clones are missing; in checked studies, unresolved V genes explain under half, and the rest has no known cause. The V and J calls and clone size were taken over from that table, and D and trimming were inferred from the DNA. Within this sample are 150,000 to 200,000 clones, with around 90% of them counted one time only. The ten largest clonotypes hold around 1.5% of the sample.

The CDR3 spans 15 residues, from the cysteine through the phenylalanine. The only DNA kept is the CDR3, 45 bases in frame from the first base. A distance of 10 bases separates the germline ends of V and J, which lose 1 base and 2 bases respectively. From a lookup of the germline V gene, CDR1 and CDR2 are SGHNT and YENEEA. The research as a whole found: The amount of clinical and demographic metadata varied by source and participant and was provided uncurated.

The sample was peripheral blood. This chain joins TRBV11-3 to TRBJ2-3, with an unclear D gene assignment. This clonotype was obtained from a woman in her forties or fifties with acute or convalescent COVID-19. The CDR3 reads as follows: CASSLAVANTDTQYF. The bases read TGTGCCAGCAGCTTAGCGGTAGCCAACACAGATACGCAGTATTTT.